These 14 T cell receptor beta chains originate from one sample sequenced in a study of T cells in Graves' hyperthyroidism and ophthalmopathy. Template material for amplifying TCR beta CDR3 regions consisted of RNA transcripts. The TCR CDR3 first-round RT-PCR relied on the HTBI primer set. TCRdb independently ran MiXCR on the multiplex PCR reads; one entry per CDR3 protein. The sample has under 350,000 distinct CDR3 sequences; less than 15% are singletons. The specimen was blood. All receptors come from a woman in her 30s with Graves' hyperthyroidism that later progressed to Graves' ophthalmopathy.

This clonotype was seen at least ten times. The rearrangement links TRBV27 to TRBJ1-5, with D unresolved. V lost 0 bases to trimming and J lost 1 base, with 7 bases between them. Germline CDR1 reads MNHEY; CDR2 reads SMNVEV (reference sequence). This CDR3 is built from 15 residues. In DNA form, the CDR3 reads TGTGCCAGCAGTTTATCCCCCGGCAGCAATCAGCCCCAGCATTTT. It translates to CASSLSPGSNQPQHF.

Here the CDR3 DNA reads TGTGCCAGCAGTGGGTCTAGCGGGGGGGCTGGAGAGCTGTTTTTT. Protein product: CASSGSSGGAGELFF. V usage is TRBV2 and J usage is TRBJ2-2, with 12 bases lining up with TRBD2. Germline CDR1 and CDR2: SNHLY and FYNNEI. The V gene end was trimmed by 4 bases and the J gene end by 11 bases; junction bases not matched to a gene: 8. The CDR3 is made up of 15 amino acids.

This clonotype was recorded at least ten times. The chain recombines TRBV7-8 with TRBJ2-3; the D is unclear. Looked up from germline, CDR1 is SGHVS and CDR2 is FQNEAQ. This CDR3 has 14 residues. Trimming took 5 bases from V and 2 from J, leaving 11 bases between them. The CDR3 region has the DNA TGTGCCAGCAGCCCGTCGCGACCCACAGATACGCAGTATTTT. Amino acid sequence: CASSPSRPTDTQYF.

The sample holds many counts of this clonotype. The J gene is TRBJ2-3, the V gene TRBV28, with unresolved D. The V gene lost 8 bases and the J gene lost 5 bases, with 14 bases spanning the gap. Germline V gene data show CDR1 as MDHEN and CDR2 as SYDVKM. The CDR3 length is 13 residues. The DNA of the CDR3 is TGTGCCAGCTTTCCAAGGCAGGAAGATACGCAGTATTTT. Translating it yields CASFPRQEDTQYF.

The chain joins TRBV14 to TRBJ1-1; D is unclear. Between the trimmed V and J ends, which lost 2 bases and 6 bases, there was a span of 13 bases. Germline V CDR1 and CDR2: SGHDN, FVKESK. The CDR3 covers 14 residues. DNA for the CDR3: TGTGCCAGCAGCCAACAGGTCTCTTCAGCTGAAGCTTTCTTT. Its translation: CASSQQVSSAEAFF.

This clonotype was picked up many times. V is TRBV11-2 and J is TRBJ2-5; D is possibly TRBD1 or TRBD2 (5 bases each). The CDR3 is 13 residues long. Germline CDR1 and CDR2: SGHAT and FQNNGV. V was trimmed by 8 bases and J by 1 base, leaving 11 bases between them. The CDR3 sequence is CASGDGFQETQYF. DNA for the CDR3: TGTGCCAGCGGGGACGGGTTCCAAGAGACCCAGTACTTC. The full variable domain, rest sourced from reference TRBV11-2 and TRBJ2-5, is EAGVAQSPRYKIIEKRQSVAFWCNPISGHATLYWYQQILGQGPKLLIQFQNNGVVDDSQLPKDRFSAERLKGVDSTLKIQPAKLEDSAVYLCASGDGFQETQYFGPGTRLLVL.

This clonotype has just a few counts. The rearrangement joins TRBV9 to TRBJ2-3, with unresolved D. Germline-derived CDR1 and CDR2 are SGDLS and YYNGEE. V was pared by 3 bases and J by 7 bases, with 9 bases between. The CDR3 has 12 residues. In DNA form, the CDR3 reads TGTGCCAGCAGCGGATACTCAAATACGCAGTATTTT. Protein: CASSGYSNTQYF. Based on the CDR3 plus reference TRBV9 and TRBJ2-3, the full variable domain is DSGVTQTPKHLITATGQRVTLRCSPRSGDLSVYWYQQSLDQGLQFLIQYYNGEERAKGNILERFSAQQFPDLHSELNLSSLELGDSALYFCASSGYSNTQYFGPGTRLTVL.

This clonotype was found many times. J is TRBJ2-1 and V is TRBV30; D is unresolved. Germline CDR1 GTSNPN, CDR2 SVGIG (reference sequence). There are 13 residues in the CDR3. V lost 0 bases and J 8 bases, leaving 11 bases between the germline ends. The CDR3 nucleotides are TGTGCCTGGAGTGTACGGGTGGTGGATGAGCAGTTCTTC. This codes for CAWSVRVVDEQFF.

This clonotype was seen many times. The V and J genes are TRBV4-3 and TRBJ2-3; weak D call: TRBD1 (6 bases). Looked up from germline, CDR1 is LGHNA and CDR2 is YSLEER. V was clipped by 0 bases and J by 10 bases, with 8 bases between them. CDR3 length: 12 amino acids. The CDR3 reads CASSQDQGPQYF. The CDR3 DNA reads as TGCGCCAGCAGCCAAGATCAGGGGCCGCAGTATTTT.

This clonotype showed up many times. The V and J genes are TRBV27 and TRBJ2-3; possibly TRBD1 for D (6 bases). The CDR3 has 15 residues. Germline assignment: CDR1 MNHEY and CDR2 SMNVEV (reference sequence). Trimming left V 8 bases short and J 3 bases short, with 18 bases between. For the CDR3, the DNA is TGTGCCAGCTCGCAAACCAGGGGCCTTACAGATACGCAGTATTTT. It yields the protein CASSQTRGLTDTQYF.

This clonotype was counted many times. V usage is TRBV6-1 and J usage is TRBJ2-3; TRBD1 aligns across 7 bases. Germline CDR1 MNHNS, CDR2 SASEGT. The CDR3 totals 17 residues. V lost 5 bases and J lost 1; bases outside the gene matches: 12. The CDR3 protein is CASSSNRGVEGTDTQYF. The CDR3 DNA reads as TGTGCCAGCAGTTCGAACAGGGGTGTGGAGGGCACAGATACGCAGTATTTT.

This clonotype was recorded at least ten times. The CDR3 sequence: CASSYLEIGEQFF. The DNA for the CDR3 is TGTGCCAGCAGTTATTTGGAAATTGGTGAGCAGTTCTTC. The chain recombines TRBV6-2 or TRBV6-3 with TRBJ2-1, with no clear D. CDR3 size: 13 residues. The V end was cut by 3 bases, the J end by 9 bases, with 12 bases between. The V gene's germline CDR1 is MNHEY and CDR2 SVGEGT.

A word on this clonotype: Given a much more abundant clone one base away, this may be a read error. The chain recombines TRBV7-2 with TRBJ2-1; TRBD2 matches 8 bases. Germline lookup yields CDR1 SGHTA and CDR2 FQGNSA. The CDR3 runs to 14 residues. CDR3 bases: TGTGCCAGCCGTGAGGCTAGCGGGTATCATGAGCAGCTCTTC. Residues: CASREASGYHEQLF.

This clonotype came up many times. The CDR3: CASSLSGGSSSGANVLTF. For the CDR3, the DNA is TGTGCCAGCAGTTTATCGGGCGGGAGTAGTTCTGGGGCCAACGTCCTGACTTTC. The chain is built from TRBV28 and TRBJ2-6, with TRBD2 matching 7 bases. This CDR3 region has 18 residues. CDR1 MDHEN and CDR2 SYDVKM come from the germline V gene. V lost 1 base to trimming and J lost 1 base; unmatched junction nucleotides: 7.